In its sample, the clone carrying this T cell receptor beta chain was seen many times. Its antigen is undetermined. Germline lookup yields CDR1 DFQATT and CDR2 SNEGSKA (reference sequence). With V trimmed by 1 base and J by 4 bases, 11 bases remained unmatched. The CDR3 runs 16 residues. The data originate from a study of T-cell reconstitution after alpha-beta-depleted transplantation in children. Study outcomes and limitations: Expanded graft clones numbering several hundred reportedly gave rise to alpha-beta T cells about two months after transplant. The main origin of T-cell counts and diversity one year after transplant was newly produced T cells.

Unique molecular identifiers were incorporated into the prepared TCRbeta library. TCRdb redid the calling of the PCR reads with MiXCR, one entry per CDR3 protein. This sample has hundreds of thousands of distinct CDR3 sequences, with around 14% found just once. Sequencing was performed on PBMCs, taken before TCRalphabeta/CD19-depleted stem cell transplant. The rearrangement joins TRBV20-1 to TRBJ2-7; 9 positions agree with TRBD1. This receptor was identified in a girl aged 2 to 9 with congenital amegakaryocytic thrombocytopenia, due to receive a stem cell transplant. The CDR3 here is CSARGFGTGLSYEQYF. The DNA of the CDR3 is TGCAGTGCTAGAGGATTCGGGACAGGGTTGTCGTACGAGCAGTACTTC.